The entry that follows covers one T cell receptor (beta chain) sequence. Its target antigen remains unknown. One junction end does not reproduce the germline sequence, and a read error may be involved. The immunoSEQ assay was applied to genomic DNA for TCRB CDR3 sequencing. The authors' analysis ran thus. Published virus-specific TCRB sequences were compared with patient CD8+ clones larger than 1%, and only a few matches were found. Nothing other than productive TCRB rearrangements was included in the analyses. A clone was defined by a unique TCRB CDR3 sequence, and clonality was computed as a productive clonality index based on Shannon entropy. The template counts of each clone relative to the total templates per sample were used to calculate repertoire overlap between two samples. Flow cytometry-measured V-gene usage correlated with V-gene usage from TCRB sequencing, with a Spearman r of approximately 0.6. This is the immuneACCESS table as TCRdb keeps it, with only in-frame sequences that have V and J called. A part of the clones is gone; compared with another copy, unresolved V genes explain less than half, and the rest is unexplained. V, J and clone size reflect that table, while D and trimming were determined from the DNA. The sample records 14,000 or so clones, roughly 77% of which are singletons. The ten largest clones take up around 14% of the sample.

This sample was included in a study of somatic mutations in cytotoxic T cells in rheumatoid arthritis (dated by TCRdb to 2016 to 2017). Notes on the research overall: Before any treatment started and right after they were diagnosed, patients gave peripheral blood samples (about 27 ml EDTA). Sorted V beta1+ cells also underwent TCRB sequencing, and some V beta antibody-stained T-cell populations were flow-sorted at nearly 100% purity on a FACSAria II or Sony SH800. In newly diagnosed rheumatoid arthritis without treatment, the study examined if expanded CD8+ T-cell clones harbor somatic mutations, relying on TCRB deep sequencing to characterize clonality. TCRB deep sequencing was performed for roughly 69 rheumatoid arthritis patients and 20 or so healthy controls. Median age was essentially the same in the patient group and the control group.

CD4+ and CD8+ cells were isolated by positive magnetic bead selection on an AutoMACS, and purity was checked by flow cytometry. A TCR V beta antibody panel was used in flow cytometry to screen first for clonal expansions, which were then characterized by TCRB deep sequencing of sorted CD8+ fractions. Peripheral blood mononuclear cells were isolated by Ficoll-Paque PLUS density gradient separation. Using Nucleospin Tissue or Tissue XS kits, DNA was extracted from CD4-enriched, CD8-enriched or PBMC samples, with quantification by a Qubit 2.0 fluorometer. According to the germline V gene (reference sequence), CDR1 reads MNHEY and CDR2 reads SMNVEV. The CDR3 numbers 13 residues from cysteine through phenylalanine. Just the 39-base CDR3 DNA is kept, in frame starting at base 1. Results and caveats for the whole study, not just this receptor: An increase of CD8+ clonality with age was seen in patients (Spearman r ≈ 0.49) but not in healthy controls. The finding that TRBV07 was slightly underrepresented in patients was left unadjusted for multiple comparisons. Rheumatoid arthritis patients and age-matched healthy controls did not significantly differ in CD8+ T-cell clonality. Viral specificity could not be ruled out by absence from virus-specific databases, and the antigen targets of the expanded CD8+ clones remained unknown. The largest CD8+ clone made up more than 20% of CD8+ cells in about an eighth of the roughly 60 patients, and blood and synovial fluid shared several identical CD8+ TCRB sequences.

The chain is made from TRBV27 and TRBJ1-6; no D gene is confidently identified. Source material: CD8+ T cells sorted from blood. The receptor comes from an adult with rheumatoid arthritis. The DNA sequence is TGCGCCAGCCCGGGCTCCTATAATTCACCCCTCCACTTT. Its amino acids are CASPGSYNSPLHF.